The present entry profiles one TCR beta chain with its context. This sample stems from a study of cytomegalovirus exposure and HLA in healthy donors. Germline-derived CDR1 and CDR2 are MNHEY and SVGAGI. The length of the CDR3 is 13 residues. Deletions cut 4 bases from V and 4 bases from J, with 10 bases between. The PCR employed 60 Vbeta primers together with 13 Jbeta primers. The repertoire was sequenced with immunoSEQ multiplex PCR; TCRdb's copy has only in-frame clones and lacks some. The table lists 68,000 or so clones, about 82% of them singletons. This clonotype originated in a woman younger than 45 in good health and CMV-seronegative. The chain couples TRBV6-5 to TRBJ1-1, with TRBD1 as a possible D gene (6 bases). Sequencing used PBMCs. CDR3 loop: CASSFDRITEAFF. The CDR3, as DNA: TGTGCCAGCAGTTTTGACAGGATCACTGAAGCTTTCTTT.